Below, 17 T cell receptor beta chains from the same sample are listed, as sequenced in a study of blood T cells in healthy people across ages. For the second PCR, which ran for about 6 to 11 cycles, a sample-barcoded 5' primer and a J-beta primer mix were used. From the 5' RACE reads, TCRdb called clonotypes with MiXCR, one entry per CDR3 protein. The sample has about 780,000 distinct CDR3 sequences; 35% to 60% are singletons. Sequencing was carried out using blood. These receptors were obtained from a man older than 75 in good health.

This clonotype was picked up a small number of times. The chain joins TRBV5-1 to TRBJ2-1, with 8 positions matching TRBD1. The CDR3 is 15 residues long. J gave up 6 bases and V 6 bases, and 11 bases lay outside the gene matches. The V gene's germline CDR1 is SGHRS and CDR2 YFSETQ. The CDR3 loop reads CASKPGTGAGNEQFF. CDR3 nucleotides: TGCGCCAGCAAACCCGGGACAGGCGCGGGCAATGAGCAGTTCTTC.

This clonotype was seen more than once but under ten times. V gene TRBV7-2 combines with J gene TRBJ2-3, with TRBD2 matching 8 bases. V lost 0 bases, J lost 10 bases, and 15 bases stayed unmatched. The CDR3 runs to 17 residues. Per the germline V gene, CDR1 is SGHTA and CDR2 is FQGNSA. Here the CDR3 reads CASSLAAMGSGALAQYF. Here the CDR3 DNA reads TGTGCCAGCAGCTTAGCCGCCATGGGTAGCGGGGCCTTGGCGCAGTATTTT. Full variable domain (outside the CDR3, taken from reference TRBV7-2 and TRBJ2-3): GAGVSQSPSNKVTEKGKDVELRCDPISGHTALYWYRQSLGQGLEFLIYFQGNSAPDKSGLPSDRFSAERTGGSVSTLTIQRTQQEDSAVYLCASSLAAMGSGALAQYFGPGTRLTVL.

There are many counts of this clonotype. The CDR3 sequence: CSAKASGVYNEQFF. The CDR3, as DNA: TGCAGCGCGAAGGCTAGCGGAGTCTACAATGAGCAGTTCTTC. The V gene is TRBV29-1, the J gene TRBJ2-1; 7 nucleotides line up with TRBD2. Germline values: CDR1 SQVTM, CDR2 ANQGSEA. The CDR3 is made up of 14 amino acids. V dropped 7 bases and J dropped 3; count of bases not matched to a gene: 9.

The CDR3 reads CSVESSGPASGNTIYF. The CDR3 bases are TGCAGCGTTGAAAGTTCCGGGCCAGCTTCTGGAAACACCATATATTTT. The V gene is TRBV29-1, the J gene TRBJ1-3; D call uncertain. V was clipped by 2 bases and J by 1 base, with 15 bases between them. The germline V gene encodes CDR1 SQVTM and CDR2 ANQGSEA. The CDR3 extends over 16 amino acids.

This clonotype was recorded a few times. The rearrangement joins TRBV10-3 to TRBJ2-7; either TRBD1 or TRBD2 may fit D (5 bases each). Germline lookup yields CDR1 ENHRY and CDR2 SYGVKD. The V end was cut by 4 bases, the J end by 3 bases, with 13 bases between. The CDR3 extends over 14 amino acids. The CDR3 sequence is CAISGGTDVYEQYF. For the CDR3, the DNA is TGTGCCATCAGTGGGGGGACCGACGTCTACGAGCAGTACTTC.

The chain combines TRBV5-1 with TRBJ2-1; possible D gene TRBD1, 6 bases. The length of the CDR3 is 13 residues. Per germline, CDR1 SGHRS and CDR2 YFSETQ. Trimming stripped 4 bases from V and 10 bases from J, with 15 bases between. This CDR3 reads CASSDGQFWEQFF. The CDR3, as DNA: TGCGCCAGCAGCGACGGACAGTTCTGGGAGCAGTTCTTC.

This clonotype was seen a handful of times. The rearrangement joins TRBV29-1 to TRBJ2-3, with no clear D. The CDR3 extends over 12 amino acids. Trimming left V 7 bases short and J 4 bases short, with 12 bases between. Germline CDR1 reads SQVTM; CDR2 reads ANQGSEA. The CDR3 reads CSGSDIPDTQYF. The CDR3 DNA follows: TGCAGCGGCTCTGATATCCCAGATACGCAGTATTTT.

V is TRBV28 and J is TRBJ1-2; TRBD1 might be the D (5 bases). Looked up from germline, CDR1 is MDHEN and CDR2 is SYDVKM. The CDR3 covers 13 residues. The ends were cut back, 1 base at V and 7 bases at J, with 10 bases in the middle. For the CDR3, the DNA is TGTGCCAGCAGTTTATCCAGGGATGGTGGCTACACCTTC. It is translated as CASSLSRDGGYTF.

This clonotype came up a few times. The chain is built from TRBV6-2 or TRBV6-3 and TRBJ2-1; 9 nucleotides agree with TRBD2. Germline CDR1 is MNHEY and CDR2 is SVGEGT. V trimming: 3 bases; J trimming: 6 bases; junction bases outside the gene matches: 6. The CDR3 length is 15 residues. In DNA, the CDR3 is TGTGCCAGCAGTTATCGTCTAGCGGGAATCAATGAGCAGTTCTTC. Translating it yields CASSYRLAGINEQFF.

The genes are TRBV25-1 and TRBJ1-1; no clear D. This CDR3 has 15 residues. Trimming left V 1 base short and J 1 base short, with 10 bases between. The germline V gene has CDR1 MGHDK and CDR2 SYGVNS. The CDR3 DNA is TGTGCCAGCAGTGAATCCCTTCAGTCGAACACTGAAGCTTTCTTT. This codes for CASSESLQSNTEAFF.

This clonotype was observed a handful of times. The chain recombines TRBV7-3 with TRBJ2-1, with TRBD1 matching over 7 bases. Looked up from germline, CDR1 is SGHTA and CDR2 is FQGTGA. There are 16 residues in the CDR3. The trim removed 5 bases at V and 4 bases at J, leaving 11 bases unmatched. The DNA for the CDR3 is TGTGCCAGCAGCACAATCCAGGGGGTTTCTTACAATGAGCAGTTCTTC. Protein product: CASSTIQGVSYNEQFF.

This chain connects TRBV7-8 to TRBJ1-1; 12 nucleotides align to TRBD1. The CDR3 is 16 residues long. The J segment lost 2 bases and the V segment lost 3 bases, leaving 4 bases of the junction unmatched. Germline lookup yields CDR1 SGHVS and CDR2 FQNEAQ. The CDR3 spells CASSLGQGASNTEAFF. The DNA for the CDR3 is TGTGCCAGCAGCTTGGGACAGGGGGCGAGTAACACTGAAGCTTTCTTT.

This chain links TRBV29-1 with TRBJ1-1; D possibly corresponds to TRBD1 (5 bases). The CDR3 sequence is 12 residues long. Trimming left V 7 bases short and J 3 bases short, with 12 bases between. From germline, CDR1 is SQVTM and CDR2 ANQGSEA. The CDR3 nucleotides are TGCAGCGGATCGGGGGGAGACACTGAAGCTTTCTTT. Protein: CSGSGGDTEAFF.

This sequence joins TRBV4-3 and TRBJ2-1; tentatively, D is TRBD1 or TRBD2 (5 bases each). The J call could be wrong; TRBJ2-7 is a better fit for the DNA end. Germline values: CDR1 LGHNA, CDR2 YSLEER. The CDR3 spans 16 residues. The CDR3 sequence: CASSQGARGSYNEQYF. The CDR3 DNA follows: TGCGCCAGCAGCCAAGGGGCTCGGGGCTCCTACAATGAGCAGTACTTC.

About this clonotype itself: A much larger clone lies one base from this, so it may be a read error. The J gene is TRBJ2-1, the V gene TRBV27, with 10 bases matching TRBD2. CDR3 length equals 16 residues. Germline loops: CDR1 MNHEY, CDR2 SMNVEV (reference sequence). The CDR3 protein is CASSPRTSGPYDEQFF. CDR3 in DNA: TGTGCCAGCAGTCCCCGGACTAGCGGACCCTACGATGAGCAGTTCTTC.

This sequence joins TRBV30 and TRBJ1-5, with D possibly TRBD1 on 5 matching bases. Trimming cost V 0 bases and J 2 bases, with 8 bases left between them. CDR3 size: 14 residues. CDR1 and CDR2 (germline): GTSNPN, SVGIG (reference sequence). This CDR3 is CAWSVQGGNQPQHF. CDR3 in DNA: TGTGCCTGGAGTGTCCAGGGCGGCAATCAGCCCCAGCATTTT.

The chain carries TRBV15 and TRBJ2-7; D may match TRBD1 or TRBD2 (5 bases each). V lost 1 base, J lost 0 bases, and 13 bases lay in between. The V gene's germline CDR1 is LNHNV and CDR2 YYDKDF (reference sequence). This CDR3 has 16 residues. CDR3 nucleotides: TGTGCCACCAGCAGAGCGGGACGCTCAAGCTCCTACGAGCAGTACTTC. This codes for CATSRAGRSSSYEQYF.